These 11 T cell receptor beta chains were sequenced from one sample in a study of T cell responses to AZD1222 COVID-19 vaccine. Libraries were prepared by immunoSEQ multiplex PCR; TCRdb keeps only in-frame clonotypes and omits some of them. Counted here are 150,000 to 200,000 clones, around 91% occurring once; the ten biggest clones make up around 6.3%. The sample here was peripheral blood, taken 28 days after the second AZD1222 dose. The receptors were sampled from an adult who received the AZD1222 COVID-19 vaccine.

As DNA, the CDR3 is TGTGCCAGCAGCCCCGGCGGGAAGTTAACTAACTATGGCTACACCTTC. As protein: CASSPGGKLTNYGYTF. This chain links TRBV2 with TRBJ1-2; the D is unclear. The germline V and J ends were trimmed by 6 bases and 0 bases, with 17 bases remaining between them. CDR1 is SNHLY and CDR2 is FYNNEI in the germline V gene. This CDR3 comprises 16 residues.

This chain uses TRBV6-6 with TRBJ1-1, with 8 bases identical to TRBD1. Trimming at V came to 7 bases and at J to 1 base, leaving 5 bases not matched to a gene. Germline CDR1 is MNHNY and CDR2 is SVGAGI (reference sequence). CDR3 size: 14 residues. CDR3 DNA sequence: TGTGCCAGCATCCAACAGGGGGGGAACACTGAAGCTTTCTTT. Translating gives CASIQQGGNTEAFF.

The rearrangement links TRBV25-1 to TRBJ1-3; D ambiguous. The germline V gene has CDR1 MGHDK and CDR2 SYGVNS. The CDR3 contains 15 residues. Trimming took 3 bases from V and 1 from J, leaving 10 bases between them. The chain's CDR3 is CASSDSGSSGNTIYF. CDR3 DNA: TGTGCCAGCAGTGACTCGGGGTCGTCTGGAAACACCATATATTTT.

This chain joins TRBV15 and TRBJ2-5; D call uncertain. Between the trimmed V and J ends, which lost 3 bases and 4 bases, there was a span of 15 bases. CDR1 is LNHNV and CDR2 is YYDKDF in the germline V gene (reference sequence). There are 15 residues in the CDR3. CDR3 sequence reads: CATSRGPDRRETQYF. The CDR3 nucleotides are TGTGCCACCAGCAGGGGCCCAGACCGACGAGAGACCCAGTACTTC.

The V and J genes are TRBV5-1 and TRBJ2-2; 10 nucleotides agree with TRBD1. CDR3 size: 16 residues. CDR1 SGHRS and CDR2 YFSETQ come from the germline V gene. V shed 2 bases and J 4 bases; nucleotides not matched to a gene: 5. The CDR3 sequence: CASSLGQGEPTGELFF. The CDR3 DNA sequence: TGCGCCAGCAGCTTAGGACAGGGGGAGCCCACCGGGGAGCTGTTTTTT.

The CDR3 bases are TGTGCCAGCAGCCCTCTTTTTGGACAGGGAAATCAGCCCCAGCATTTT. Translating it yields CASSPLFGQGNQPQHF. The chain joins TRBV7-9 to TRBJ1-5, with 8 positions matching TRBD1. Germline V CDR1 and CDR2: SEHNR, FQNEAQ (reference sequence). The CDR3 runs to 16 residues. V was pared by 5 bases and J by 4 bases, with 10 bases of the junction left unmatched.

The CDR3 region has the DNA TGTGCTACCCCAGCGGGGCCAAGCTCCTACAATGAGCAGTTCTTC. Translation: CATPAGPSSYNEQFF. The V gene is TRBV12-5, the J gene TRBJ2-1; 7 bases fit TRBD2. The CDR3 contains 15 residues. Germline V lookup: CDR1 LGHNT, CDR2 FRNRAP. V lost 10 bases to trimming and J lost 0 bases; unmatched junction nucleotides: 9. The full variable domain, with the rest looked up from reference TRBV12-5 and TRBJ2-1, is DARVTQTPRHKVTEMGQEVTMRCQPILGHNTVFWYRQTMMQGLELLAYFRNRAPLDDSGMPKDRFSAEMPDATLATLKIQPSEPRDSAVYFCATPAGPSSYNEQFFGPGTRLTVL.

The gene calls are TRBV7-9 and TRBJ2-1; D is uncertain. This CDR3 is built from 16 residues. Germline loops: CDR1 SEHNR, CDR2 FQNEAQ (reference sequence). The V gene lost 7 bases and the J gene lost 0 bases, with 16 bases spanning the gap. The CDR3 is CASTPPGLSSYNEQFF. The CDR3 region has the DNA TGTGCCAGCACCCCCCCGGGCTTAAGCTCCTACAATGAGCAGTTCTTC.

This clone has only one observation. The chain recombines TRBV5-1 with TRBJ2-5, with no clear D. The CDR3 contains 13 residues. Germline V gives CDR1 SGHRS, CDR2 YFSETQ. Trimming left V 0 bases short and J 2 bases short, with 5 bases between. CDR3 in amino acids: CASSLVSQETQYF. DNA of the CDR3: TGCGCCAGCAGCTTGGTCTCTCAAGAGACCCAGTACTTC.

The CDR3 sequence is CASRLAREPFGSPLHF. The CDR3 DNA sequence: TGTGCCAGCAGGCTGGCCCGGGAGCCTTTCGGTTCACCCCTCCACTTT. The chain links TRBV6-6 to TRBJ1-6; D remains ambiguous. Trimming took 6 bases from V and 9 from J, leaving 21 bases between them. Germline CDR1 reads MNHNY; CDR2 reads SVGAGI (reference sequence). CDR3 length: 16 residues.

This clone showed up just once. This chain's CDR3 is CASSQYGLAGSRELFF. The CDR3 DNA is TGCGCCAGCAGCCAATACGGACTAGCGGGATCCAGGGAGCTGTTTTTT. The V gene is TRBV4-3, the J gene TRBJ2-2, with TRBD2 matching 12 bases. The CDR3 has 16 amino acids. V lost 2 bases, J lost 9 bases, and 7 bases stayed unmatched. CDR1 and CDR2 from the germline V gene are LGHNA and YSLEER.